The TCR beta chain described here comes from a study of T cells after yellow fever vaccination. In this sample, this clonotype turned up a few times. TCRdb processed the 5' RACE reads anew with MiXCR; each CDR3 protein has one entry. This sample has 500,000 to 650,000 distinct CDR3 sequences, with 13% found just once. This clonotype originated in a man in his thirties or forties who received the YFV17D yellow fever vaccine. The sample was PBMCs, taken on the day of the yellow fever booster vaccination.

The CDR3 nucleotides are TGCGCCAGCAGCTTGGCTCCTAGCGGTCCCTACGAGCAGTACTTC. Residues: CASSLAPSGPYEQYF. This chain joins TRBV5-1 and TRBJ2-7, with 7 bases that match TRBD2. J was trimmed by 2 bases and V by 0 bases; bases with no gene match: 5. The CDR3 is 15 amino acids. Germline V CDR1 and CDR2: SGHRS, YFSETQ. The full variable domain, with the rest looked up from reference TRBV5-1 and TRBJ2-7, is KAGVTQTPRYLIKTRGQQVTLSCSPISGHRSVSWYQQTPGQGLQFLFEYFSETQRNKGNFPGRFSGRQFSNSRSEMNVSTLELGDSALYLCASSLAPSGPYEQYFGPGTRLTVT.